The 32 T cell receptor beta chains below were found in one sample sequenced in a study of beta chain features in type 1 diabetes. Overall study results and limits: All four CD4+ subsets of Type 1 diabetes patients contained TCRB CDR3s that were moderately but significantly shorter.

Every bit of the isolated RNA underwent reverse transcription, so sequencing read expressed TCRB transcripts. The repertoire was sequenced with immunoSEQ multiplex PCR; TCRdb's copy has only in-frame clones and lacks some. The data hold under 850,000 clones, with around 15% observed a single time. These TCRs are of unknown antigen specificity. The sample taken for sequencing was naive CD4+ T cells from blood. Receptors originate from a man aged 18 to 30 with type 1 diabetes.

The CDR3 loop is CASSLGPNTDTQYF. Here the CDR3 DNA reads TGTGCCAGCAGCTTAGGCCCAAACACAGATACGCAGTATTTT. V usage is TRBV11-2 and J usage is TRBJ2-3; D not certain. Germline loops: CDR1 SGHAT, CDR2 FQNNGV. The CDR3 loop spans 14 amino acids. V dropped 1 base and J dropped 2 bases, with 7 bases sitting between them.

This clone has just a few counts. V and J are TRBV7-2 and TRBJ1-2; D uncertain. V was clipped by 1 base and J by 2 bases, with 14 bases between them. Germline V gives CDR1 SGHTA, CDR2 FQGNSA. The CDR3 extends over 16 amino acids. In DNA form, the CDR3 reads TGTGCCAGCAGCTTAGTCGGACTACAGATAAACTATGGCTACACCTTC. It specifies CASSLVGLQINYGYTF.

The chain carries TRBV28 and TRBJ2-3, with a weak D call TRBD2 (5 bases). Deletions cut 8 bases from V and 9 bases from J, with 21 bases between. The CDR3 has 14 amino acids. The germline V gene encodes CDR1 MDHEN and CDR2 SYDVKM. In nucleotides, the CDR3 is TGTGCCAGCGGTACGGCGGGCCAAGGTTGGACGCAGTATTTT. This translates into CASGTAGQGWTQYF.

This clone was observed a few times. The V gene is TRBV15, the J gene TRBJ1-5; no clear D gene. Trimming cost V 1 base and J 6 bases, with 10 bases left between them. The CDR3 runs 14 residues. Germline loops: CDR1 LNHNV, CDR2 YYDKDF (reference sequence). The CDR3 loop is CATSRAQLTQPQHF. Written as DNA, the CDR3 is TGTGCCACCAGCAGAGCCCAACTGACTCAGCCCCAGCATTTT.

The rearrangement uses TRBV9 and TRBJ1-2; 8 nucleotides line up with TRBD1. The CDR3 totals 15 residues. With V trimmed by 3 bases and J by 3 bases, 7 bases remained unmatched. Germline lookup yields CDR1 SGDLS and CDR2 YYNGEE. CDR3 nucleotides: TGTGCCAGCAGCGCCCCCGGGACAGGAGACTATGGCTACACCTTC. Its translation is CASSAPGTGDYGYTF.

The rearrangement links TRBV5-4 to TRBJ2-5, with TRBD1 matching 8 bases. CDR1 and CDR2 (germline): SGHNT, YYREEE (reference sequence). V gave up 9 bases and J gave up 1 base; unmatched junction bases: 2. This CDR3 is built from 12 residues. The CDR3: CAIQGAQETQYF. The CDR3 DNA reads TGTGCCATTCAGGGGGCCCAAGAGACCCAGTACTTC.

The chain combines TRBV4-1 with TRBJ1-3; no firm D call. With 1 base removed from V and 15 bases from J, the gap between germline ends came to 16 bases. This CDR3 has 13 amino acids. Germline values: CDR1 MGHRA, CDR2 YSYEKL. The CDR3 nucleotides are TGCGCCAGCAGCCAAGCCTTCGAAAACATCAAATATTTT. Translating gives CASSQAFENIKYF.

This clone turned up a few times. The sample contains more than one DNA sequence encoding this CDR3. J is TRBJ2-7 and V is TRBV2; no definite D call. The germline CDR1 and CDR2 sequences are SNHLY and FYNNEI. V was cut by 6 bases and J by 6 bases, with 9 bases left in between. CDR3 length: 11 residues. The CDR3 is CASRTGGEQYF. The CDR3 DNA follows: TGTGCCAGCAGGACCGGCGGCGAGCAGTACTTC.

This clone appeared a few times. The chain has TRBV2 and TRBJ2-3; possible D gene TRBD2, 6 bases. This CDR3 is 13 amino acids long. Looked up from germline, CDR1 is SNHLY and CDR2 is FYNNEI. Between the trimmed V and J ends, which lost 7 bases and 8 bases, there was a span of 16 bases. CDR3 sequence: CASMEGSGSTQYF. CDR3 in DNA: TGTGCCAGCATGGAGGGGTCGGGGAGTACGCAGTATTTT.

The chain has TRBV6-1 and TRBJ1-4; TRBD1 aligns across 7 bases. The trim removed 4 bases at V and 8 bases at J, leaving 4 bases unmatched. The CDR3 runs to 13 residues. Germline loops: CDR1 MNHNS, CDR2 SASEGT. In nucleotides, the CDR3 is TGTGCCAGCAGTGCACTGGGACAGGAAAAACTGTTTTTT. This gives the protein CASSALGQEKLFF.

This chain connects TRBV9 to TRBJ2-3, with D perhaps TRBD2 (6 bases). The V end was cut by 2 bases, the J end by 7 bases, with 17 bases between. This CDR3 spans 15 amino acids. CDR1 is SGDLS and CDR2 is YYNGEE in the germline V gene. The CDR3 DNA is TGTGCCAGCAGCGTCCTAGCGTCGGGTCCCCATACGCAGTATTTT. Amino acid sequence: CASSVLASGPHTQYF.

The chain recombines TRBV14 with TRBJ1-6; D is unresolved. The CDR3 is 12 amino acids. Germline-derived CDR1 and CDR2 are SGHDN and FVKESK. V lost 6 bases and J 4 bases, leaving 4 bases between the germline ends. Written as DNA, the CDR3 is TGTGCCAGCAGTCAATATAATTCACCCCTCCACTTT. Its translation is CASSQYNSPLHF.

The CDR3 sequence is CASSITSNEQFF. In DNA form, the CDR3 reads TGTGCCAGTAGTATAACTAGCAATGAGCAGTTCTTC. The chain carries TRBV19 and TRBJ2-1; weak D call: TRBD2 (5 bases). The CDR3 covers 12 residues. Looked up from germline, CDR1 is LNHDA and CDR2 is SQIVND (reference sequence). Trimming left V 2 bases short and J 6 bases short, with 5 bases between.

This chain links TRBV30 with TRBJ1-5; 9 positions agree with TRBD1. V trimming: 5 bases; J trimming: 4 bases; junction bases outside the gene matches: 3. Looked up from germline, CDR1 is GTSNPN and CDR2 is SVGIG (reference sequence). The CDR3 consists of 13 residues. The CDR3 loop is CAWQGQGNQPQHF. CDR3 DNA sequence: TGTGCCTGGCAGGGACAGGGAAATCAGCCCCAGCATTTT.

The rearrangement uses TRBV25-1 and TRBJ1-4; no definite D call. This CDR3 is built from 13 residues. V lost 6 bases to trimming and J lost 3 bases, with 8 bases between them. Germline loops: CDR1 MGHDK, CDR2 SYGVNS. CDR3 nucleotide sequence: TGTGCCAGCAGCACCGGGGCTAATGAAAAACTGTTTTTT. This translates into CASSTGANEKLFF.

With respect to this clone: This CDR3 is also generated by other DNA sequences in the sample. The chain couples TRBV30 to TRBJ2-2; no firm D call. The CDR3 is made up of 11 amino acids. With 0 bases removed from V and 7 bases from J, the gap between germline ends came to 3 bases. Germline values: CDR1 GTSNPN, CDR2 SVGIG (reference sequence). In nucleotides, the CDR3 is TGTGCCTGGAGTGTTGGCGGGGAGCTGTTTTTT. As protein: CAWSVGGELFF.

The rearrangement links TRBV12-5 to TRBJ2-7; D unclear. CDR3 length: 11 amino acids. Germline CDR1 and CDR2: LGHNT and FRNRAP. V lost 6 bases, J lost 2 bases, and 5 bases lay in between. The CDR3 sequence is CASGKTYEQYF. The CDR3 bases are TGTGCTAGTGGCAAAACCTACGAGCAGTACTTC.

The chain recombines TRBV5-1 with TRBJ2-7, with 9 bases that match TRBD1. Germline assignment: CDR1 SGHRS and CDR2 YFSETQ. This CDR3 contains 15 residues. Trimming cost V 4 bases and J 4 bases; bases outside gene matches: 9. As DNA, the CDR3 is TGCGCCAGCAGCCACCAACAGGGGGCGGCGTACGAGCAGTACTTC. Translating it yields CASSHQQGAAYEQYF.

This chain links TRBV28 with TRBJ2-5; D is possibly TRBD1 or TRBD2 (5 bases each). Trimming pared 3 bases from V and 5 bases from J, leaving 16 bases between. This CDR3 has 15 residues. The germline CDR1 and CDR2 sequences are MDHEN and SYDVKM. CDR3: CASSFLGTGVETQYF. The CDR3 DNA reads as TGTGCCAGCAGTTTCCTAGGGACCGGAGTGGAGACCCAGTACTTC. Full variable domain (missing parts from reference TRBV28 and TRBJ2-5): DVKVTQSSRYLVKRTGEKVFLECVQDMDHENMFWYRQDPGLGLRLIYFSYDVKMKEKGDIPEGYSVSREKKERFSLILESASTNQTSMYLCASSFLGTGVETQYFGPGTRLLVL.

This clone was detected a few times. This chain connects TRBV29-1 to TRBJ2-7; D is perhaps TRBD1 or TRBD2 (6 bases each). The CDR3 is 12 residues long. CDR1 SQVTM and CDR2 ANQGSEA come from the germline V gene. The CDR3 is CSSLGQGREQYF. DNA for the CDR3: TGCAGTTCCCTCGGGCAGGGGAGGGAGCAGTACTTC.

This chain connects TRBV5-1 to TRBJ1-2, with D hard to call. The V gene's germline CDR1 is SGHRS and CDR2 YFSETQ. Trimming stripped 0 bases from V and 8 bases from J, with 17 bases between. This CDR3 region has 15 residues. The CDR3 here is CASSLESAGKNGYTF. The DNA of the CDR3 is TGCGCCAGCAGCTTGGAGTCTGCGGGAAAAAACGGCTACACCTTC.

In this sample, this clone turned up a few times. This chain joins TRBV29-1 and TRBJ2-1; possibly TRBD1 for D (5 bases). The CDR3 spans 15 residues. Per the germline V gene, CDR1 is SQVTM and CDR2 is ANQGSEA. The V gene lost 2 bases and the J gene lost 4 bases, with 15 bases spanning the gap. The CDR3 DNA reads TGCAGCGTTGAAAGGGGTCAGAGTGGGTACAATGAGCAGTTCTTC. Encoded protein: CSVERGQSGYNEQFF.

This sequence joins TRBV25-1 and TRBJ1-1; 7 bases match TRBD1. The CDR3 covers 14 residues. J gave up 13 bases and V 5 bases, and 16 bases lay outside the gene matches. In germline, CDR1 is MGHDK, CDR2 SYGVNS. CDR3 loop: CASSRGDSPAVDFF. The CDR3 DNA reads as TGTGCCAGCAGTCGCGGGGACAGTCCCGCGGTGGATTTCTTT.

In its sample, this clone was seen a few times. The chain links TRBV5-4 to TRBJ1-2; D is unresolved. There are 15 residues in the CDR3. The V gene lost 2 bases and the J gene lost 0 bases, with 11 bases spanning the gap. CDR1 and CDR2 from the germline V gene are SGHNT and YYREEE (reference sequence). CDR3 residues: CASSLVGPANYGYTF. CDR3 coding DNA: TGTGCCAGCAGCTTAGTAGGGCCAGCTAACTATGGCTACACCTTC.

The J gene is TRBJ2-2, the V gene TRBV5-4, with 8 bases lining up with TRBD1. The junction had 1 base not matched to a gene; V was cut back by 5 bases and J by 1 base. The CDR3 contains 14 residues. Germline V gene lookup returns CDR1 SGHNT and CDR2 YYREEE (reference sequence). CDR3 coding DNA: TGTGCCAGCAGGACAGGGGTGAACACCGGGGAGCTGTTTTTT. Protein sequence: CASRTGVNTGELFF.

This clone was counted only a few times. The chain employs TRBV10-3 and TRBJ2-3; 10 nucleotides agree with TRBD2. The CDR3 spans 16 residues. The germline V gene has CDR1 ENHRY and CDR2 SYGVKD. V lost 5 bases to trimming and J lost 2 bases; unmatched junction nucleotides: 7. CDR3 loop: CAISPQGLAATDTQYF. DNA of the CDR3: TGTGCCATCAGTCCTCAAGGACTAGCGGCCACAGATACGCAGTATTTT.

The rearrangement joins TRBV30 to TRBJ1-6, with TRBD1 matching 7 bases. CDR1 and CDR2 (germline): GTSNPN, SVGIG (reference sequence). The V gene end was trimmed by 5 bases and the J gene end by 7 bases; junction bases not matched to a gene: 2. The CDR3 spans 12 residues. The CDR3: CAWGTENSPLHF. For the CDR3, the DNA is TGTGCCTGGGGGACAGAGAATTCACCCCTCCACTTT.

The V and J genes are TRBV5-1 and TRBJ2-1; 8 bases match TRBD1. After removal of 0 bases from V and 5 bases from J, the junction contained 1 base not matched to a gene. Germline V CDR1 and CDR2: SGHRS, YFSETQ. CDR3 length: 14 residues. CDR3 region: CASSLDRGNNEQFF. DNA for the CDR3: TGCGCCAGCAGCTTGGACAGGGGGAACAATGAGCAGTTCTTC. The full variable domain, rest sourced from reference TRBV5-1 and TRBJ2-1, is KAGVTQTPRYLIKTRGQQVTLSCSPISGHRSVSWYQQTPGQGLQFLFEYFSETQRNKGNFPGRFSGRQFSNSRSEMNVSTLELGDSALYLCASSLDRGNNEQFFGPGTRLTVL.

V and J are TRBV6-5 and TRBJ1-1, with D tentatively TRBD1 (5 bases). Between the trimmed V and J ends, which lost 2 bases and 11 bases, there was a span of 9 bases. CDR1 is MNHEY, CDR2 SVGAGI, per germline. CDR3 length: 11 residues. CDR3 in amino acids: CASSYAGGAFF. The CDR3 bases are TGTGCCAGCAGTTACGCCGGGGGGGCTTTCTTT.

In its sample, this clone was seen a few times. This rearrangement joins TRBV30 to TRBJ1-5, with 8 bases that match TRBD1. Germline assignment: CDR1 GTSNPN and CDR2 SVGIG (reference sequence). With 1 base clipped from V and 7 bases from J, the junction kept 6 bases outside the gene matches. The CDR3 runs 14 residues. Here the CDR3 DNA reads TGTGCCTGGAGTGCCTGGACAGGGTACCAGCCCCAGCATTTT. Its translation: CAWSAWTGYQPQHF. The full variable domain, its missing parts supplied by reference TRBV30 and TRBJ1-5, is SQTIHQWPATLVQPVGSPLSLECTVEGTSNPNLYWYRQAAGRGLQLLFYSVGIGQISSEVPQNLSASRPQDRQFILSSKKLLLSDSGFYLCAWSAWTGYQPQHFGDGTRLSIL.

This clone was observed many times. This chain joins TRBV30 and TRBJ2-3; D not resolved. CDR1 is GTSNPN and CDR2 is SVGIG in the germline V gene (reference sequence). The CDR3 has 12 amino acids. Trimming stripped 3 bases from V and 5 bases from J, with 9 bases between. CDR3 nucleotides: TGTGCCTGGAGGATCGGCGGAGATACGCAGTATTTT. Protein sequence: CAWRIGGDTQYF.

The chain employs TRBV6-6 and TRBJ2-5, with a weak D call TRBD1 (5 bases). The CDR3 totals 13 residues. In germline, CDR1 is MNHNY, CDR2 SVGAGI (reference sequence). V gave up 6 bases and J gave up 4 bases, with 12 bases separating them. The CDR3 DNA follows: TGTGCCAGCAGCCTCAGGGTGCGAGAGACCCAGTACTTC. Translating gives CASSLRVRETQYF.